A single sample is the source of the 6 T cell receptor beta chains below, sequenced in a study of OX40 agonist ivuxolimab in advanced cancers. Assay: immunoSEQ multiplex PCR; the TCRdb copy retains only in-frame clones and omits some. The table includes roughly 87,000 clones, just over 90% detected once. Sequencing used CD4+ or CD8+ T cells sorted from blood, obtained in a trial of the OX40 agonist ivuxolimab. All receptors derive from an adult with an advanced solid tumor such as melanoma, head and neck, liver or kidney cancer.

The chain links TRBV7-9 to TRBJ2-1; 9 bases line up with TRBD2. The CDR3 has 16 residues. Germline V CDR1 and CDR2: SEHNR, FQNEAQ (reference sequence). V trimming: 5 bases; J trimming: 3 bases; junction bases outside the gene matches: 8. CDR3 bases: TGTGCCAGCAGCCGTGGCGGGGGGGCCAACTACAATGAGCAGTTCTTC. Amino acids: CASSRGGGANYNEQFF. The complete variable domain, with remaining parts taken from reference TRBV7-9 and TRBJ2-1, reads DTGVSQNPRHKITKRGQNVTFRCDPISEHNRLYWYRQTLGQGPEFLTYFQNEAQLEKSRLLSDRFSAERPKGSFSTLEIQRTEQGDSAMYLCASSRGGGANYNEQFFGPGTRLTVL.

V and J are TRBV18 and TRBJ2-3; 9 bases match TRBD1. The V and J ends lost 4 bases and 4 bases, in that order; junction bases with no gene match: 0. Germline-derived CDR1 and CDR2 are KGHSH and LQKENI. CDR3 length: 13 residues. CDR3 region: CASSRDRADTQYF. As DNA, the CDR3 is TGTGCCAGCTCACGGGACAGGGCAGATACGCAGTATTTT.

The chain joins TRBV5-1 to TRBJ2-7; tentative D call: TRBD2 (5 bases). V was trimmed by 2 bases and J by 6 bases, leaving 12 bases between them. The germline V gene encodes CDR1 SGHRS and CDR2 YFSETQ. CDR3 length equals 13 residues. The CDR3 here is CASSLGLRGEQYF. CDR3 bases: TGCGCCAGCAGCTTAGGCCTTCGGGGCGAGCAGTACTTC.

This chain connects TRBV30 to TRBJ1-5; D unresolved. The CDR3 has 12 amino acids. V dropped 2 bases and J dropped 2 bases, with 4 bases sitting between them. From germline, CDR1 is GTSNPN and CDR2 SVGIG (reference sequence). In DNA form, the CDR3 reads TGTGCCTGGAGTCCGGGCAATCAGCCCCAGCATTTT. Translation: CAWSPGNQPQHF. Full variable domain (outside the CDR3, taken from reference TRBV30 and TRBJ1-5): SQTIHQWPATLVQPVGSPLSLECTVEGTSNPNLYWYRQAAGRGLQLLFYSVGIGQISSEVPQNLSASRPQDRQFILSSKKLLLSDSGFYLCAWSPGNQPQHFGDGTRLSIL.

The CDR3: CASRSIGGGTDTQYF. The CDR3 DNA reads TGTGCCAGCAGGAGTATCGGGGGTGGCACAGATACGCAGTATTTT. This rearrangement joins TRBV27 to TRBJ2-3; tentative D call: TRBD2 (6 bases). V lost 6 bases and J 1 base, leaving 14 bases between the germline ends. Germline V lookup: CDR1 MNHEY, CDR2 SMNVEV (reference sequence). This CDR3 comprises 15 residues.

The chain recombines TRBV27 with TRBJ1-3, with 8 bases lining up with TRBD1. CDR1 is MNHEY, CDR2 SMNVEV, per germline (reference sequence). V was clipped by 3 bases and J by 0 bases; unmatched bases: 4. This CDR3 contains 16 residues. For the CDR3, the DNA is TGTGCCAGCAGTTTGGCAGGGGGCCACTCTGGAAACACCATATATTTT. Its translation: CASSLAGGHSGNTIYF.